This TCR beta chain is drawn from a study of patients and donors after allogeneic stem cell transplantation. TCRdb recomputed calls from the RT-PCR reads with MiXCR, one row per CDR3 protein. This sample yields roughly 940,000 distinct CDR3 sequences, of which more than 15% are seen a single time; 6% belongs to the top ten. The CDR3 covers 12 residues. V lost 3 bases and J lost 8, with 8 bases in between. The sequence was collected from a human donor who was either an allogeneic HSCT recipient or a stem cell or donor lymphocyte infusion donor (not recorded which). It is not recorded whose cells these are; they may come from a transplant donor. The specimen was blood, either unsorted or a sorted T cell fraction (not recorded which). This chain joins TRBV12-3 or TRBV12-4 and TRBJ2-1; D ambiguous. CDR3: CASSFLLDEQFF. The CDR3 DNA sequence: TGTGCCAGCAGTTTTTTGTTGGATGAGCAGTTCTTC.